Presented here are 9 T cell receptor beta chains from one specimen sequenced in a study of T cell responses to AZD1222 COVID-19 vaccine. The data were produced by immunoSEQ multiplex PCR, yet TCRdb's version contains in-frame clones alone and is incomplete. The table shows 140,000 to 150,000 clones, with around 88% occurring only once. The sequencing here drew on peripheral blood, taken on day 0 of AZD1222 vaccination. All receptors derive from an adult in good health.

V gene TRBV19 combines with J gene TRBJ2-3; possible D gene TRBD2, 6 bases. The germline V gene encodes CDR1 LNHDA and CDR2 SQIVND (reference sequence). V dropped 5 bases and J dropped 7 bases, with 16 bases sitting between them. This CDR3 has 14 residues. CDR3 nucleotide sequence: TGTGCCAGTAGTTCCCAGGAACTAGCCCATACGCAGTATTTT. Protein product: CASSSQELAHTQYF.

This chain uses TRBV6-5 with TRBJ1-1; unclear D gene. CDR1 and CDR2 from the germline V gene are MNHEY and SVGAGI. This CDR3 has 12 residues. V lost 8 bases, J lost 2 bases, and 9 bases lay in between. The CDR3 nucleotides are TGTGCCAGCGCGTTCTCAAACACTGAAGCTTTCTTT. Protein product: CASAFSNTEAFF.

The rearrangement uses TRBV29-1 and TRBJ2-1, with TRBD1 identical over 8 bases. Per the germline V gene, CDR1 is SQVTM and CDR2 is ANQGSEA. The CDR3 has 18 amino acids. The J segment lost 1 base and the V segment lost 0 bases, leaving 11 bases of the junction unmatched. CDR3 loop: CSVEDNRPRQGSYNEQFF. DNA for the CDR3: TGCAGCGTTGAAGATAATCGCCCTCGACAGGGGTCCTACAATGAGCAGTTCTTC.

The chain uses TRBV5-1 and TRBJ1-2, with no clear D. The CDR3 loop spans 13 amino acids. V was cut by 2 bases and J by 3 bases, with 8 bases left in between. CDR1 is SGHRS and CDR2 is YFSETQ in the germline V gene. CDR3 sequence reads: CASSLRRDYGYTF. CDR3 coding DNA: TGCGCCAGCAGCTTAAGGAGGGACTATGGCTACACCTTC.

CDR3 sequence (DNA): TGTGCCAGCAGCAGACAGGGACTGGGGGGCGGCACCATATATTTT. Residues: CASSRQGLGGGTIYF. The chain uses TRBV3-1 (or the pseudogene TRBV3-2) and TRBJ1-3; 7 bases line up with TRBD1. This CDR3 has 15 residues. V shed 5 bases and J 9 bases; nucleotides not matched to a gene: 13. Germline CDR1 and CDR2: LGHDT and YNNKEL (reference sequence).

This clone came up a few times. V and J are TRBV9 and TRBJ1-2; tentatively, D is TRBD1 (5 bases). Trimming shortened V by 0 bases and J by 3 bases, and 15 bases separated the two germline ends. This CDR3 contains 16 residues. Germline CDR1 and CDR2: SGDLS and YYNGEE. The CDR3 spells CASSVDNRDWHYGYTF. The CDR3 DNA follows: TGTGCCAGCAGCGTAGATAATAGGGACTGGCACTATGGCTACACCTTC.

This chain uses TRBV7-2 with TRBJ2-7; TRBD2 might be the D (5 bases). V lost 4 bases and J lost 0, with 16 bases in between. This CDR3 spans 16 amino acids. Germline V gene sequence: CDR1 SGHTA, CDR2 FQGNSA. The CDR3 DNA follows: TGTGCCAGCAGCTCCCACCTTTGGGAGAGCTCCTACGAGCAGTACTTC. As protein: CASSSHLWESSYEQYF.

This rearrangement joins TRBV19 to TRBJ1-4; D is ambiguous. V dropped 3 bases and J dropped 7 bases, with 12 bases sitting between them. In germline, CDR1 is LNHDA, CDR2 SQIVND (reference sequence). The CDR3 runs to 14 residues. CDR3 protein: CASSMGRFPEKLFF. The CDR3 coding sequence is TGTGCCAGTAGTATGGGGAGGTTTCCTGAAAAACTGTTTTTT.

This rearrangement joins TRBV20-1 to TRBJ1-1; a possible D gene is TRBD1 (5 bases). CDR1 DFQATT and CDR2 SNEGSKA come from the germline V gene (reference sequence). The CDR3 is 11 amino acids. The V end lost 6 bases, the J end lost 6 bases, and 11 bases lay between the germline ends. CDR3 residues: CSATGYPEAFF. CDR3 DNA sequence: TGCAGTGCCACAGGTTACCCTGAAGCTTTCTTT.